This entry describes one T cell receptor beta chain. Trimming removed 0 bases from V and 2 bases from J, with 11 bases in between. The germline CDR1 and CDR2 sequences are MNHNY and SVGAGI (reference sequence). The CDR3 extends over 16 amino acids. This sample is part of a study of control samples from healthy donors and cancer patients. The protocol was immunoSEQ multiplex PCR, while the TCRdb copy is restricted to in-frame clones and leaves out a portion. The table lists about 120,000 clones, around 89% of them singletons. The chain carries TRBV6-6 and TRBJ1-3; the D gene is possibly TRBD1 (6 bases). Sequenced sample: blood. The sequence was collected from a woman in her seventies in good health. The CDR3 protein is CASSYSKGGAGNTIYF. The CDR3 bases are TGTGCCAGCAGTTACTCGAAGGGGGGGGCTGGAAACACCATATATTTT.